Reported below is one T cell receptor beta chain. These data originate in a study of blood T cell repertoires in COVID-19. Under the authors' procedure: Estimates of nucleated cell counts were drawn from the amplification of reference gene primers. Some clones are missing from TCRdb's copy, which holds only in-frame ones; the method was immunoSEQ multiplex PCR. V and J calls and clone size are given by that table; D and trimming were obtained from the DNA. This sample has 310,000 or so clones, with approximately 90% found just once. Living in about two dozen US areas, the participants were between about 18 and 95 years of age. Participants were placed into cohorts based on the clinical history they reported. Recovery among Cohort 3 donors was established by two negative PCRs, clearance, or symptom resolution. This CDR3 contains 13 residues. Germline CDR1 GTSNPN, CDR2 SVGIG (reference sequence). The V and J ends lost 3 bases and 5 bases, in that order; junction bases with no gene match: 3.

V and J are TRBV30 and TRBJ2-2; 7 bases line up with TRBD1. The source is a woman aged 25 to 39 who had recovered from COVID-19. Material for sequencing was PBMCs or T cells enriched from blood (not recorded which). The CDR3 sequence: CAWSPGQTGELFF. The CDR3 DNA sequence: TGTGCCTGGAGCCCGGGACAGACCGGGGAGCTGTTTTTT.